One and the same sample provided the 31 T cell receptor beta chains below, sequenced in a study of T cell responses to AZD1222 COVID-19 vaccine. Only in-frame clones appear in the TCRdb table, and some are missing; sequencing was by immunoSEQ multiplex PCR. The sample includes 90,000 to 150,000 clones, roughly 87% seen only once; the top ten take roughly a tenth. Material: peripheral blood, obtained on day 0 of AZD1222 vaccination. The receptors originated from an adult in good health.

The chain couples TRBV7-2 to TRBJ2-7, with 7 bases aligning to TRBD1. The germline gives CDR1 SGHTA, CDR2 FQGNSA. This CDR3 spans 14 amino acids. With 8 bases clipped from V and 2 bases from J, the junction kept 9 bases outside the gene matches. DNA of the CDR3: TGTGCCAGCGTTCCCCAGACAGGGCCCTACGAGCAGTACTTC. Translated, it gives CASVPQTGPYEQYF.

The chain carries TRBV5-1 and TRBJ1-2, with 7 bases aligning to TRBD1. V dropped 0 bases and J dropped 7; count of bases not matched to a gene: 18. Per the germline V gene, CDR1 is SGHRS and CDR2 is YFSETQ. The CDR3 spans 18 residues. The CDR3, as DNA: TGCGCCAGCAGCTTGGCCCTAACCGGGACAGCTTCTATCTCTGGCTACACCTTC. This gives the protein CASSLALTGTASISGYTF.

This clone has just a few counts. Other DNA sequences of this sample code for an identical CDR3. CDR3: CATSRDNRNTEAFF. CDR3 sequence (DNA): TGTGCCACCAGCAGAGACAACAGGAACACTGAAGCTTTCTTT. The chain links TRBV15 to TRBJ1-1; D is ambiguous. CDR3 length: 14 residues. Germline CDR1 and CDR2: LNHNV and YYDKDF (reference sequence). The germline V and J ends were trimmed by 0 bases and 1 base, with 6 bases remaining between them. Full variable domain (rest looked up from reference TRBV15 and TRBJ1-1): DAMVIQNPRYQVTQFGKPVTLSCSQTLNHNVMYWYQQKSSQAPKLLFHYYDKDFNNEADTPDNFQSRRPNTSFCFLDIRSPGLGDTAMYLCATSRDNRNTEAFFGQGTRLTVV.

This chain uses TRBV5-1 with TRBJ2-7; 7 positions agree with TRBD1. The V segment lost 4 bases and the J segment 0 bases; nucleotides outside the gene matches: 7. The CDR3 length is 15 residues. CDR1 SGHRS and CDR2 YFSETQ come from the germline V gene. The DNA for the CDR3 is TGCGCCAGCAGCAGCAACAGGGGCCCCTCCTACGAGCAGTACTTC. As protein: CASSSNRGPSYEQYF.

The chain has TRBV7-9 and TRBJ1-1; D remains unclear. CDR3 length: 15 residues. The V gene lost 1 base and the J gene lost 1 base, with 10 bases spanning the gap. Germline assignment: CDR1 SEHNR and CDR2 FQNEAQ (reference sequence). The CDR3 coding sequence is TGTGCCAGCAGCTTAGTACCAGCGAAGAACACTGAAGCTTTCTTT. It yields the protein CASSLVPAKNTEAFF.

This chain joins TRBV3-1 (or the pseudogene TRBV3-2) and TRBJ1-4; D unresolved. The V gene lost 0 bases and the J gene lost 0 bases, with 8 bases spanning the gap. The CDR3 is 16 residues long. Germline V CDR1 and CDR2: LGHDT, YNNKEL (reference sequence). CDR3 sequence: CASSQDPEATNEKLFF. In DNA, the CDR3 is TGTGCCAGCAGCCAAGACCCCGAAGCAACTAATGAAAAACTGTTTTTT.

The CDR3 here is CASSLVTQGYGYTF. CDR3 in DNA: TGCGCCAGCAGCTTGGTAACGCAAGGCTATGGCTACACCTTC. The chain uses TRBV5-1 and TRBJ1-2; D remains ambiguous. The V end lost 0 bases, the J end lost 4 bases, and 10 bases lay between the germline ends. Germline CDR1 reads SGHRS; CDR2 reads YFSETQ. The CDR3 runs 14 residues.

The chain recombines TRBV14 with TRBJ1-2; D is unclear. The length of the CDR3 is 15 residues. Germline CDR1 and CDR2: SGHDN and FVKESK. V lost 2 bases to trimming and J lost 2 bases, with 12 bases between them. CDR3 region: CASSQRPGLNYGYTF. In DNA form, the CDR3 reads TGTGCCAGCAGCCAACGACCAGGCTTAAACTATGGCTACACCTTC.

Here the CDR3 reads CASSVEPANTGELFF. The CDR3 DNA follows: TGTGCCAGCAGTGTGGAGCCTGCGAACACCGGGGAGCTGTTTTTT. The chain has TRBV9 and TRBJ2-2, with D unresolved. The CDR3 totals 15 residues. Trimming shortened V by 5 bases and J by 0 bases, and 11 bases separated the two germline ends. The germline V gene has CDR1 SGDLS and CDR2 YYNGEE.

This CDR3 is CASSFGVSYEQYF. CDR3 sequence (DNA): TGTGCCAGCAGTTTCGGGGTCTCCTACGAGCAGTACTTC. This chain links TRBV27 with TRBJ2-7, with a weak D call TRBD2 (5 bases). Germline CDR1 MNHEY, CDR2 SMNVEV (reference sequence). The V gene lost 3 bases and the J gene lost 0 bases, with 6 bases spanning the gap. CDR3 size: 13 residues.

This clone was seen a handful of times. The J gene is TRBJ1-6, the V gene TRBV4-1; D might be TRBD1 (5 bases). The germline V gene encodes CDR1 MGHRA and CDR2 YSYEKL. V gave up 2 bases and J gave up 7 bases, with 12 bases separating them. This CDR3 is 15 amino acids long. The CDR3: CASSQPTWGNSPLHF. The CDR3 region has the DNA TGCGCCAGCAGCCAACCCACTTGGGGGAATTCACCCCTCCACTTT.

The chain combines TRBV11-2 with TRBJ2-5, with TRBD2 identical over 12 bases. Trimming cost V 6 bases and J 7 bases; bases outside gene matches: 15. CDR1 and CDR2 from the germline V gene are SGHAT and FQNNGV. This CDR3 is 17 amino acids long. CDR3 nucleotides: TGTGCCAGCAGAACCGGGACTAGCGGGTGCCTTGGGTGGACCCAGTACTTC. Translated: CASRTGTSGCLGWTQYF.

The chain joins TRBV5-4 to TRBJ2-3, with D possibly TRBD2 on 5 matching bases. V was pared by 3 bases and J by 3 bases, with 14 bases between. This CDR3 region has 15 residues. The germline CDR1 and CDR2 sequences are SGHNT and YYREEE (reference sequence). The CDR3 reads CASSSGLELTDTQYF. CDR3 bases: TGTGCCAGCAGCTCCGGACTTGAACTTACAGATACGCAGTATTTT.

This clone came up a few times. The chain couples TRBV28 to TRBJ2-7; the D gene is possibly TRBD2 (5 bases). V lost 5 bases and J lost 7, with 9 bases in between. The CDR3 is 11 residues long. CDR1 is MDHEN and CDR2 is SYDVKM in the germline V gene. Here the CDR3 DNA reads TGTGCCAGCAGTAGCGGCTCTGAGCAGTACTTC. Protein: CASSSGSEQYF.

The rearrangement links TRBV2 to TRBJ1-2; TRBD1 agrees at 8 bases. The CDR3 extends over 14 amino acids. V dropped 4 bases and J dropped 3; count of bases not matched to a gene: 4. Per germline, CDR1 SNHLY and CDR2 FYNNEI. The CDR3 region has the DNA TGTGCCAGCAGTGTGACAGGGGCGGACTATGGCTACACCTTC. It encodes CASSVTGADYGYTF.

V usage is TRBV5-4 and J usage is TRBJ2-5; D is unresolved. Germline CDR1 SGHNT, CDR2 YYREEE (reference sequence). This CDR3 spans 14 amino acids. Deletions cut 5 bases from V and 1 base from J, with 12 bases between. This CDR3 reads CASRDRRAQETQYF. Here the CDR3 DNA reads TGTGCCAGCAGGGACCGACGGGCCCAAGAGACCCAGTACTTC. The full variable domain, with the rest looked up from reference TRBV5-4 and TRBJ2-5, is ETGVTQSPTHLIKTRGQQVTLRCSSQSGHNTVSWYQQALGQGPQFIFQYYREEENGRGNFPPRFSGLQFPNYSSELNVNALELDDSALYLCASRDRRAQETQYFGPGTRLLVL.

This chain links TRBV28 with TRBJ2-7; no definite D call. Trimming took off 7 bases at V and 4 bases at J, with 11 bases between the two ends. CDR1 and CDR2 from the germline V gene are MDHEN and SYDVKM. CDR3 length: 12 amino acids. CDR3 in amino acids: CASTANLYEQYF. In DNA form, the CDR3 reads TGTGCCAGCACCGCCAACCTTTACGAGCAGTACTTC. The full variable domain, rest sourced from reference TRBV28 and TRBJ2-7, is DVKVTQSSRYLVKRTGEKVFLECVQDMDHENMFWYRQDPGLGLRLIYFSYDVKMKEKGDIPEGYSVSREKKERFSLILESASTNQTSMYLCASTANLYEQYFGPGTRLTVT.

To note about this clone: One end of the junction varies from germline; a read error may be responsible. This chain links TRBV3-1 (or the pseudogene TRBV3-2) with TRBJ1-6; no clear D. The CDR3 totals 15 residues. Per the germline V gene, CDR1 is LGHDT and CDR2 is YNNKEL (reference sequence). CDR3 protein: CASSQGLGSRAGMRF. CDR3 DNA sequence: TGTGCCAGCAGCCAAGGGCTAGGGTCTCGAGCGGGTATGAGATTT.

The V call is TRBV29-1, the J call TRBJ2-7; 8 nucleotides agree with TRBD2. There are 14 residues in the CDR3. V lost 6 bases to trimming and J lost 0 bases; unmatched junction nucleotides: 7. The V gene's germline CDR1 is SQVTM and CDR2 ANQGSEA. In DNA, the CDR3 is TGCAGCGTCGGACTAGCTGCGAGCTCCTACGAGCAGTACTTC. As protein: CSVGLAASSYEQYF.

This chain connects TRBV2 to TRBJ1-4; TRBD1 matches 7 bases. V dropped 6 bases and J dropped 6; count of bases not matched to a gene: 13. Germline V gene data show CDR1 as SNHLY and CDR2 as FYNNEI. This CDR3 has 16 amino acids. This CDR3 is CASSATTGVDYEKLFF. In nucleotides, the CDR3 is TGTGCCAGCAGCGCAACCACAGGGGTGGATTATGAAAAACTGTTTTTT.

The chain carries TRBV3-1 (or the pseudogene TRBV3-2) and TRBJ1-1, with D uncertain. The CDR3 sequence is 11 residues long. V shed 1 base and J shed 7 bases, with 4 bases lying between them. Germline CDR1 is LGHDT and CDR2 is YNNKEL (reference sequence). CDR3 protein: CASSQGSEAFF. In DNA, the CDR3 is TGTGCCAGCAGCCAAGGAAGTGAAGCTTTCTTT.

This clone was counted a few times. CDR3 coding DNA: TGTGCCAGCAGTTTACAAACGCCGTTAGCAGAAGCTTTCTTT. Translation gives CASSLQTPLAEAFF. The chain links TRBV27 to TRBJ1-1, with no clear D. Germline lookup yields CDR1 MNHEY and CDR2 SMNVEV (reference sequence). The CDR3 spans 14 residues. V lost 2 bases and J 8 bases, leaving 15 bases between the germline ends.

The CDR3 coding sequence is TGTGCCAGCAGCCCGGGGACTAGCGGGGGGGCCCGCGAGCAGTACTTC. Amino acids: CASSPGTSGGAREQYF. V usage is TRBV5-4 and J usage is TRBJ2-7, with TRBD2 matching over 16 bases. Germline V gives CDR1 SGHNT, CDR2 YYREEE (reference sequence). Trimming removed 4 bases from V and 6 bases from J; junction bases left unmatched: 7. This CDR3 has 16 residues. Looking up the rest from reference TRBV5-4 and TRBJ2-7 gives the full variable domain: ETGVTQSPTHLIKTRGQQVTLRCSSQSGHNTVSWYQQALGQGPQFIFQYYREEENGRGNFPPRFSGLQFPNYSSELNVNALELDDSALYLCASSPGTSGGAREQYFGPGTRLTVT.

The chain uses TRBV5-1 and TRBJ1-1; 7 nucleotides match TRBD1. Germline CDR1 is SGHRS and CDR2 is YFSETQ. The J segment lost 1 base and the V segment lost 7 bases, leaving 4 bases of the junction unmatched. This CDR3 spans 13 amino acids. The CDR3 loop is CASRGQENTEAFF. For the CDR3, the DNA is TGCGCCAGCCGCGGACAGGAGAACACTGAAGCTTTCTTT.

This chain joins TRBV6-1 and TRBJ1-2; D is unclear. Germline CDR1 reads MNHNS; CDR2 reads SASEGT. Trimming cost V 1 base and J 7 bases, with 7 bases left between them. CDR3 size: 12 residues. The CDR3 here is CASSEGLVGYTF. The CDR3 bases are TGTGCCAGCAGTGAAGGACTAGTTGGCTACACCTTC.

J is TRBJ2-5 and V is TRBV2; no reliable D call. This CDR3 has 11 amino acids. CDR1 and CDR2 from the germline V gene are SNHLY and FYNNEI. Trimming shortened V by 6 bases and J by 5 bases, and 7 bases separated the two germline ends. The CDR3 loop reads CASRSLETQYF. The DNA of the CDR3 is TGTGCCAGCAGGAGTTTGGAGACCCAGTACTTC. The full variable domain, its missing parts supplied by reference TRBV2 and TRBJ2-5, is EPEVTQTPSHQVTQMGQEVILRCVPISNHLYFYWYRQILGQKVEFLVSFYNNEISEKSEIFDDQFSVERPDGSNFTLKIRSTKLEDSAMYFCASRSLETQYFGPGTRLLVL.

The chain combines TRBV2 with TRBJ1-5; D is unclear. The V and J ends lost 3 bases and 1 base respectively, with 4 bases between them. Germline-derived CDR1 and CDR2 are SNHLY and FYNNEI. This CDR3 spans 13 amino acids. CDR3 DNA sequence: TGTGCCAGCAGTGATGAGAGCAATCAGCCCCAGCATTTT. Its translation: CASSDESNQPQHF.

The chain has TRBV30 and TRBJ1-2; TRBD1 might be the D (5 bases). The CDR3 runs 14 residues. Germline loops: CDR1 GTSNPN, CDR2 SVGIG (reference sequence). V was trimmed by 1 base and J by 2 bases, leaving 11 bases between them. In DNA, the CDR3 is TGTGCCTGGAGTGGTAGGGGCCCCAACTATGGCTACACCTTC. This codes for CAWSGRGPNYGYTF.

The chain is built from TRBV15 and TRBJ1-5, with a possible D match to TRBD1 (5 bases). Germline V gene lookup returns CDR1 LNHNV and CDR2 YYDKDF (reference sequence). Between the trimmed V and J ends, which lost 0 bases and 5 bases, there was a span of 14 bases. The CDR3 contains 16 residues. CDR3 residues: CATSRELQGGHQPQHF. The CDR3, as DNA: TGTGCCACCAGCAGAGAGTTGCAGGGAGGTCATCAGCCCCAGCATTTT.

This rearrangement joins TRBV29-1 to TRBJ2-1; no clear D gene. The CDR3 extends over 13 amino acids. Germline CDR1 reads SQVTM; CDR2 reads ANQGSEA. V was shortened by 4 bases and J by 0 bases, with 7 bases between the two germline ends. The CDR3 sequence is CSVARSSYNEQFF. The CDR3 DNA sequence: TGCAGCGTTGCGCGGAGCTCCTACAATGAGCAGTTCTTC.

This chain joins TRBV4-3 and TRBJ1-5; no clear D gene. The ends were cut back, 0 bases at V and 4 bases at J, with 10 bases in the middle. The CDR3 sequence is 15 residues long. Germline CDR1 is LGHNA and CDR2 is YSLEER. The CDR3 reads CASSQDVGPNQPQHF. The CDR3 DNA is TGCGCCAGCAGCCAAGATGTAGGTCCGAATCAGCCCCAGCATTTT.